A single sample gave rise to the 15 T cell receptor beta chains below, sequenced in a study of Siglec-9 on CD8 T cells in melanoma. Assay used: immunoSEQ multiplex PCR; TCRdb lists only in-frame clones, some missing. The sample includes about 36,000 clones, 65% to 85% of them seen just once. The specimen was Siglec-9- CD8+ T cells sorted from blood. Source of these receptors: a human donor in good health.

The V gene is TRBV13, the J gene TRBJ2-5; D unclear. Germline-derived CDR1 and CDR2 are PRHDT and FYEKMQ (reference sequence). The CDR3 has 11 residues. V shed 3 bases and J shed 5 bases, with 4 bases lying between them. The CDR3 protein is CASSFRETQYF. Written as DNA, the CDR3 is TGTGCCAGCAGCTTTCGGGAGACCCAGTACTTC.

The rearrangement joins TRBV28 to TRBJ2-1; the D gene is possibly TRBD2 (6 bases). The V end lost 3 bases, the J end lost 1 base, and 13 bases lay between the germline ends. CDR3 length: 16 amino acids. Germline V CDR1 and CDR2: MDHEN, SYDVKM. CDR3 region: CASSFGGSGSYNEQFF. The CDR3 DNA sequence: TGTGCCAGCAGTTTTGGGGGGAGTGGTTCCTACAATGAGCAGTTCTTC.

Remarks on this clone: Germline and junction disagree at one end, which may indicate a read error. V and J are TRBV6-5 and TRBJ2-2; D call uncertain. The CDR3 is 13 residues long. Germline CDR1 reads MNHEY; CDR2 reads SVGAGI. The CDR3 sequence is CASGYVQPGELFF. CDR3 nucleotides: TGTGCCAGCGGTTACGTCCAACCGGGGGAGCTGTTTTTT.

In this sample, this clone turned up a few times. The rearrangement links TRBV9 to TRBJ2-2; 16 nucleotides align to TRBD2. V lost 2 bases to trimming and J lost 6 bases; unmatched junction nucleotides: 10. Germline CDR1 and CDR2: SGDLS and YYNGEE. The CDR3 spans 19 residues. This CDR3 is CASSVVPGLAGGPSGELFF. The CDR3 DNA reads TGTGCCAGCAGCGTCGTCCCGGGACTAGCGGGAGGGCCCTCCGGGGAGCTGTTTTTT.

The chain has TRBV10-3 and TRBJ2-7; 10 bases are shared with TRBD1. Germline loops: CDR1 ENHRY, CDR2 SYGVKD. The V segment lost 0 bases and the J segment 2 bases; nucleotides outside the gene matches: 4. The CDR3 is 16 residues long. CDR3 DNA: TGTGCCATCAGTGAGTCGTCGGGACAGGGGACCTACGAGCAGTACTTC. Its protein product is CAISESSGQGTYEQYF.

The rearrangement links TRBV7-8 to TRBJ2-6; 7 positions agree with TRBD2. CDR3 length equals 21 residues. With 4 bases clipped from V and 1 base from J, the junction kept 19 bases outside the gene matches. Per germline, CDR1 SGHVS and CDR2 FQNEAQ. DNA of the CDR3: TGTGCCAGCAGCTCCTCGACGGGGCCCAGCGGGATCTTATCTGGGGCCAACGTCCTGACTTTC. It specifies CASSSSTGPSGILSGANVLTF.

The chain combines TRBV9 with TRBJ2-2, with 7 bases aligning to TRBD2. Germline CDR1 is SGDLS and CDR2 is YYNGEE. Unmatched junction bases numbered 16, after V lost 3 bases and J lost 2 bases. This CDR3 is built from 19 residues. CDR3 sequence reads: CASSEGRDGSTQNTGELFF. CDR3 nucleotides: TGTGCCAGCAGCGAGGGGAGGGACGGCAGCACCCAAAACACCGGGGAGCTGTTTTTT. The full variable domain, with the rest looked up from reference TRBV9 and TRBJ2-2, is DSGVTQTPKHLITATGQRVTLRCSPRSGDLSVYWYQQSLDQGLQFLIQYYNGEERAKGNILERFSAQQFPDLHSELNLSSLELGDSALYFCASSEGRDGSTQNTGELFFGEGSRLTVL.

V and J are TRBV7-8 and TRBJ1-2; TRBD1 might be the D (5 bases). Germline V gene lookup returns CDR1 SGHVS and CDR2 FQNEAQ. Trimming removed 1 base at V and 0 bases at J, with 9 bases between. The CDR3 loop spans 15 amino acids. The CDR3 DNA sequence: TGTGCCAGCAGCTTAGGGGGGTCAGCTAACTATGGCTACACCTTC. Translation gives CASSLGGSANYGYTF.

This chain uses TRBV28 with TRBJ2-5; D call uncertain. The CDR3 sequence is 12 residues long. Germline V CDR1 and CDR2: MDHEN, SYDVKM. V was cut by 8 bases and J by 5 bases, with 12 bases left in between. The CDR3 is CASLRVGETQYF. CDR3 nucleotide sequence: TGTGCCAGCCTACGGGTGGGTGAGACCCAGTACTTC.

This clone appeared once. The chain recombines TRBV28 with TRBJ1-2, with TRBD1 as a possible D gene (6 bases). The CDR3 is 15 amino acids. Looked up from germline, CDR1 is MDHEN and CDR2 is SYDVKM. V dropped 5 bases and J dropped 5 bases, with 18 bases sitting between them. CDR3 residues: CASSNNGDMAYGYTF. CDR3 bases: TGTGCCAGCAGTAACAATGGGGACATGGCTTATGGCTACACCTTC.

The chain joins TRBV7-3 to TRBJ2-3, with TRBD2 matching 7 bases. This CDR3 has 14 amino acids. J lost 4 bases, V lost 3 bases, and 4 bases had no gene match. From germline, CDR1 is SGHTA and CDR2 FQGTGA. The CDR3 DNA sequence: TGTGCCAGCAGCTTCGCGGGGGAGGCAGATACGCAGTATTTT. It translates to CASSFAGEADTQYF. Full variable domain (outside the CDR3, taken from reference TRBV7-3 and TRBJ2-3): GAGVSQTPSNKVTEKGKYVELRCDPISGHTALYWYRQSLGQGPEFLIYFQGTGAADDSGLPNDRFFAVRPEGSVSTLKIQRTERGDSAVYLCASSFAGEADTQYFGPGTRLTVL.

This chain links TRBV11-2 with TRBJ1-5; no firm D call. This CDR3 has 15 residues. Per germline, CDR1 SGHAT and CDR2 FQNNGV. Trimming took 1 base from V and 0 from J, leaving 7 bases between them. The CDR3 sequence: CASSLGVDSNQPQHF. For the CDR3, the DNA is TGTGCCAGCAGCTTAGGGGTTGATAGCAATCAGCCCCAGCATTTT.

This CDR3 reads CSSSGLAYNEQFF. Written as DNA, the CDR3 is TGCAGCTCCTCGGGACTAGCGTACAATGAGCAGTTCTTC. The chain has TRBV29-1 and TRBJ2-1, with 10 nucleotides matching TRBD2. The CDR3 has 13 residues. Germline trimming cut 8 bases from V and 4 bases from J; bases unmatched to any gene: 5. Germline CDR1 SQVTM, CDR2 ANQGSEA.

This chain joins TRBV9 and TRBJ1-3, with 7 bases fitting TRBD1. There are 16 residues in the CDR3. V shed 0 bases and J 0 bases; nucleotides not matched to a gene: 3. The germline V gene has CDR1 SGDLS and CDR2 YYNGEE. The CDR3 reads CASSVDRGDSGNTIYF. CDR3 nucleotides: TGTGCCAGCAGCGTAGACAGGGGAGACTCTGGAAACACCATATATTTT.

The rearrangement links TRBV6-1 to TRBJ2-2; no definite D call. The CDR3 extends over 13 amino acids. The germline gives CDR1 MNHNS, CDR2 SASEGT. The germline V and J ends were trimmed by 7 bases and 1 base, with 7 bases remaining between them. The CDR3 sequence is CASTPGNTGELFF. The CDR3 bases are TGTGCCAGCACCCCAGGGAACACCGGGGAGCTGTTTTTT.